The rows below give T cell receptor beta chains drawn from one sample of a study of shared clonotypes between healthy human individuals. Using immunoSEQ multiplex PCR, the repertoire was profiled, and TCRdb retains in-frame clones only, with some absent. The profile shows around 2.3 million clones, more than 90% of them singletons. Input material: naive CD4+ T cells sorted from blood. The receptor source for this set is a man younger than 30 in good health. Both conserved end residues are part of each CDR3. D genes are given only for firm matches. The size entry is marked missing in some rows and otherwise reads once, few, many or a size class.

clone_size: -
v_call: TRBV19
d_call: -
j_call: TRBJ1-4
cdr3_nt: TGTGCCAGTAGTGAGACAGGAGATAATGAAAAACTGTTTTTT
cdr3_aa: CASSETGDNEKLFF

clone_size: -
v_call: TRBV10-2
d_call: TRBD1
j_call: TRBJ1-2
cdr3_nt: TGCGCCAGCAATACGGACAGGGGTTATGGCTACACCTTC
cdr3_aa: CASNTDRGYGYTF

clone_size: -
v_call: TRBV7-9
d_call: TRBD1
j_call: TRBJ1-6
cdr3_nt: TGTGCCAGCGACGGACAGGGGCCCTATTCACCCCTCCACTTT
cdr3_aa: CASDGQGPYSPLHF

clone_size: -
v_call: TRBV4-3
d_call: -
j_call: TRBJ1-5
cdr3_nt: TGCGCCAGCAGCCCAGACCTGGGTCAGCCCCAGCATTTT
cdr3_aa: CASSPDLGQPQHF

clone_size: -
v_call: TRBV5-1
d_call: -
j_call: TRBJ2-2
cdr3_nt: TGCGCCAGCAGCTTGGAGGCCCAAACCGGGGAGCTGTTTTTT
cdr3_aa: CASSLEAQTGELFF

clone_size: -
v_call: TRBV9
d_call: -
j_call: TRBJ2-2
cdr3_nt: TGTGCCAGCAGCGCTTCAGGGTCTTGGGCCGGGGAGCTGTTTTTT
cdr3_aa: CASSASGSWAGELFF

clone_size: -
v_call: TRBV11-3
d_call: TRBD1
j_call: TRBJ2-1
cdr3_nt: TGTGCCAGCAGCTTAGAGGGACAGGGGGTTTACAATGAGCAGTTCTTC
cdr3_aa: CASSLEGQGVYNEQFF

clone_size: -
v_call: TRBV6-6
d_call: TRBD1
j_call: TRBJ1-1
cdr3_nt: TGTGCCAGCAGACCGGACAGGGGGAACACTGAAGCTTTCTTT
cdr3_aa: CASRPDRGNTEAFF

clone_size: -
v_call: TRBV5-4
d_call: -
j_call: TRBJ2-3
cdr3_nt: TGTGCCAGCAGCCCTAACACAGATACGCAGTATTTT
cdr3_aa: CASSPNTDTQYF

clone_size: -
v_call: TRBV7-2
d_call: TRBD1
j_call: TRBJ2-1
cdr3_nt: TGTGCCAGCAGCTACAGGGGGTATCAGTTCTTC
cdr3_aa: CASSYRGYQFF

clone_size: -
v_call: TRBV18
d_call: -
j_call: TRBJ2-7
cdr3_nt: TGTGCCAGCTCATCAAGCGGAACGACCTACGAGCAGTACTTC
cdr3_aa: CASSSSGTTYEQYF

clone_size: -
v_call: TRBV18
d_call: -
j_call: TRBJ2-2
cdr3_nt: TGTGCCAGCTCACTCGACGGGACACCAAGTGGGGAGCTGTTTTTT
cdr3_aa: CASSLDGTPSGELFF

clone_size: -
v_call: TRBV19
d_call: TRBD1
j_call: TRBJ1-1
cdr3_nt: TGTGCCAGTAGTTCAGAAGGACAGGGGGTTGCTGAAGCTTTCTTT
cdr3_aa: CASSSEGQGVAEAFF

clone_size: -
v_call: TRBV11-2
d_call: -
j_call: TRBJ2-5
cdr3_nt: TGTGCCAGCAGCTTAGGCCTTAACACTGGGGAGACCCAGTACTTC
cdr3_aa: CASSLGLNTGETQYF

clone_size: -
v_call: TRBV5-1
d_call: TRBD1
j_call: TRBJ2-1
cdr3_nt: TGCGCCAGCAGCACCCCGGACAGGGCGAATGAGCAGTTCTTC
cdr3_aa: CASSTPDRANEQFF

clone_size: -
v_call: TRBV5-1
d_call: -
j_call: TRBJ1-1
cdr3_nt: TGCGCCAGCAGTCCCACCGGGCTGAACACTGAAGCTTTCTTT
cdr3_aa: CASSPTGLNTEAFF

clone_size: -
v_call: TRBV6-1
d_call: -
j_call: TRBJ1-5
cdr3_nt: TGTGCCAGCAGCAGTGATAGCAATCAGCCCCAGCATTTT
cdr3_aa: CASSSDSNQPQHF

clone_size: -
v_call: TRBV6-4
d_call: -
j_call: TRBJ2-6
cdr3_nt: TGTGCCAGCAGTGATAAATCCGGGGCCAACGTCCTGACTTTC
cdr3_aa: CASSDKSGANVLTF

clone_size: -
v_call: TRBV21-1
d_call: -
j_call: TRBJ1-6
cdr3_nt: TGTGCCAGCAGCAGGGGGGGGTTAAATTCACCCCTCCACTTT
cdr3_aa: CASSRGGLNSPLHF

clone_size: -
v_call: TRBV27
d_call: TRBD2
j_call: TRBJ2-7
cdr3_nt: TGTGCCAGCAGTCTCCGGGAGGGGGCCTACGAGCAGTACTTC
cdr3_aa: CASSLREGAYEQYF

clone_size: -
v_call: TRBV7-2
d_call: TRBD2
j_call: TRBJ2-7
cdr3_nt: TGTGCCAGCAGCTTAGTAAGTATTTCCGGGACTAGCGGCTACTACGAGCAGTACTTC
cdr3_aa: CASSLVSISGTSGYYEQYF

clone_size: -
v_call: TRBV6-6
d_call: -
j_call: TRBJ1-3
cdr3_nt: TGTGCCAGCAGGCCGGGAGGGGGAAACACCATATATTTT
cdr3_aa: CASRPGGGNTIYF

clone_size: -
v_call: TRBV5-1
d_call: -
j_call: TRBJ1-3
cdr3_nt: TGCGCCAGCAGCTTGGAGGCTGGCTCTGGAAACACCATATATTTT
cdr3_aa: CASSLEAGSGNTIYF

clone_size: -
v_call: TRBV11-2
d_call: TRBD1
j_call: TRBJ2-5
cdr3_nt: TGTGCCAGCAGCCCCGGGACAGGGGTCCCAGAGACCCAGTACTTC
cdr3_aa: CASSPGTGVPETQYF

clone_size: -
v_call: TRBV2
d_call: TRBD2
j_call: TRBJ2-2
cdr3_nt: TGTGCCAGCAGCCCCGGGGTGGGACTAGGAATCGGGGAGCTGTTTTTT
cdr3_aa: CASSPGVGLGIGELFF

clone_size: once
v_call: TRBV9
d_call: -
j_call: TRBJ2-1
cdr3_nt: TGTGCCAGCAGCGTAGAAGGTGGGCCCCAGTACAATGAGCAGTTCTTC
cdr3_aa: CASSVEGGPQYNEQFF

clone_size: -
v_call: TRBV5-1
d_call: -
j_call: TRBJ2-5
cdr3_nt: TGCGCCAGCAGCTTGGGGCTGGGGGAGACCCAGTACTTC
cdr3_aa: CASSLGLGETQYF

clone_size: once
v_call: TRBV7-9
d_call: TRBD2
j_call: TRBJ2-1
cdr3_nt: TGTGCCAGCAGCTTAGACAGGTTTAGCGGGAGTTTAAATGAGCAGTTCTTC
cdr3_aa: CASSLDRFSGSLNEQFF

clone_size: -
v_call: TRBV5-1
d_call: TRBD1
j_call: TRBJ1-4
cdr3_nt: TGCGCCAGCAGCTCGGGGACAGGGGATCCTGAAAAACTGTTTTTT
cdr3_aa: CASSSGTGDPEKLFF

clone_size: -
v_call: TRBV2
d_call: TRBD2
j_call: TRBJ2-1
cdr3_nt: TGTGCCAGCAGTGGCCCTAGCGGGAGCTCCTACAATGAGCAGTTCTTC
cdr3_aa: CASSGPSGSSYNEQFF

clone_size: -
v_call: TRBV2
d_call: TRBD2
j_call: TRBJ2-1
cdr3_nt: TGTGCCAGCAGGCCACTAGCGGGGGTGCAGTTCTTC
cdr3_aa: CASRPLAGVQFF

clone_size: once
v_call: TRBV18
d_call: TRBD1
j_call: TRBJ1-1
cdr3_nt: TGTGCCAGCTCACCACCGAAGGGGGCGGGCACTGAAGCTTTCTTT
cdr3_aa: CASSPPKGAGTEAFF

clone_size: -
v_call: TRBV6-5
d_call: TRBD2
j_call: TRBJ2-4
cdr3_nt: TGTGCCAGCAGTACGGGAGGAGCCAAAAACATTCAGTACTTC
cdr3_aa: CASSTGGAKNIQYF

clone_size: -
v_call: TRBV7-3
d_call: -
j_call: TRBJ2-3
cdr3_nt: TGTGCCAGCAGATCCAGGGGAGGAACAGATACGCAGTATTTT
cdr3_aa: CASRSRGGTDTQYF

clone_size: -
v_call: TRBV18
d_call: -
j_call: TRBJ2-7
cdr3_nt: TGTGCCAGCTCAATGGGGGATTCTGGCTCCTACGAGCAGTACTTC
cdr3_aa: CASSMGDSGSYEQYF

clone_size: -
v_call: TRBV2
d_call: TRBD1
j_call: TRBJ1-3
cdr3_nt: TGTGCCAGCAGTGAACTTACGGACAGGGCGCCAGGAAACACCATATATTTT
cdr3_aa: CASSELTDRAPGNTIYF

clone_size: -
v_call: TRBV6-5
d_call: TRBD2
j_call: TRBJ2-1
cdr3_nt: TGTGCCAGCAGTTACTTACCCAGCGGGATTAATGAGCAGTTCTTC
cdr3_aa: CASSYLPSGINEQFF

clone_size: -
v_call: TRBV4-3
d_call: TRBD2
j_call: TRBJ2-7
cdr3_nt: TGCGCCAGCAGCAAACTAGCGGGACTTCCTACAGAGCAGTACTTC
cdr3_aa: CASSKLAGLPTEQYF

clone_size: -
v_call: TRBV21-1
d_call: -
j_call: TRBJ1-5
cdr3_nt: TGTGCCAGCACCACCCCAAACGTAACAGGCGGAAGGGATCAGCCCCAGCATTTT
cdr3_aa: CASTTPNVTGGRDQPQHF

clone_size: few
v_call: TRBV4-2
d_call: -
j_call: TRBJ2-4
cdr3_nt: TGTGCCAGCAGCCAAGTAACCAAACTCAACGATCACATTCAGTACTTC
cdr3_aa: CASSQVTKLNDHIQYF

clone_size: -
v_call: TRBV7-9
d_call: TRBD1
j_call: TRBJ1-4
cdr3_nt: TGTGCCAGCAGCTTAGCGGCAGGGGGATGGGAAAAACTGTTTTTT
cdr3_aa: CASSLAAGGWEKLFF

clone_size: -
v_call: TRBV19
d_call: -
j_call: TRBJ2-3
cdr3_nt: TGTGCCAGTAGGGGCAGGGGAACAGATACGCAGTATTTT
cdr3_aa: CASRGRGTDTQYF

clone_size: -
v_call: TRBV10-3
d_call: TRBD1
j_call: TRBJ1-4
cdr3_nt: TGTGCCATCAGCGAAATGGACAGGGGAGACGAAAAACTGTTTTTT
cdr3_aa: CAISEMDRGDEKLFF

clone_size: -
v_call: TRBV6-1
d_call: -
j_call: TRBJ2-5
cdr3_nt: TGTGCCAGCAGTGAATGGGTCGGGAGAGAGACCCAGTACTTC
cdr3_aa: CASSEWVGRETQYF

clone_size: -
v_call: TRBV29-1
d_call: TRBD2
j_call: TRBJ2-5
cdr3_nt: TGCAGCGTTGAGCGGGGGGCGGAGACCCAGTACTTC
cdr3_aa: CSVERGAETQYF

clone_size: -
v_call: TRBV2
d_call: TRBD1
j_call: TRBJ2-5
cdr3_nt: TGTGCCAGCAGTCTGGACAGGGAGCAGACCCAGTACTTC
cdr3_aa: CASSLDREQTQYF

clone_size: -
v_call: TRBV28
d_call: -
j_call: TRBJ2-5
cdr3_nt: TGTGCCAGCAGTGGGGGCGTAGTGGAGACCCAGTACTTC
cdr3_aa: CASSGGVVETQYF

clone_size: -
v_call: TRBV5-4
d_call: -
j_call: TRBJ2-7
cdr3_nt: TGTGCCAGCAGCTTGTTCCGCAGGCCCTACGAGCAGTACTTC
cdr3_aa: CASSLFRRPYEQYF

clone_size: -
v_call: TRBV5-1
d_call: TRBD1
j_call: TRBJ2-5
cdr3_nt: TGCGCCAGCAACAATGGCCCGCAGGGGGCGGGAGAGACCCAGTACTTC
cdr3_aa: CASNNGPQGAGETQYF

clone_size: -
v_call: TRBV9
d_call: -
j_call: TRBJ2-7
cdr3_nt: TGTGCCAGCAGCTTACCGCCTAGCACCGAGCAGTACTTC
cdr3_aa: CASSLPPSTEQYF

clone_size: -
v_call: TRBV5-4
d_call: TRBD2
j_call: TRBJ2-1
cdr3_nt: TGTGCCAGCAGCTTGAAGGGAGGGTCCTACAATGAGCAGTTCTTC
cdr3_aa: CASSLKGGSYNEQFF

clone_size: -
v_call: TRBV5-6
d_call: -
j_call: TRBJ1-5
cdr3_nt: TGTGCCAGCAGCTTCGGGGGGAGCAATCAGCCCCAGCATTTT
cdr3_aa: CASSFGGSNQPQHF

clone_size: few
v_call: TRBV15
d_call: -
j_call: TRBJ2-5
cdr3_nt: TGTGCCACCAGAAAACGCCAGACGGGAGAGACCCAGTACTTC
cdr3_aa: CATRKRQTGETQYF

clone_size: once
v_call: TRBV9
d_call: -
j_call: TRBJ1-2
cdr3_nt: TGTGCCAGCACCACGGCGTGGGGGGCGGCTGGCTACACCTTC
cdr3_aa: CASTTAWGAAGYTF

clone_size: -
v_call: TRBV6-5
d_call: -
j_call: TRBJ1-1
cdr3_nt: TGTGCCAGCAGTTACTCCGGACTTCGGAACACTGAAGCTTTCTTT
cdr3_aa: CASSYSGLRNTEAFF

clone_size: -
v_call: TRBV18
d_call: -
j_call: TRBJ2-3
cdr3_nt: TGTGCCAGCTCGGGCGGGAGCACAGATACGCAGTATTTT
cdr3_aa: CASSGGSTDTQYF

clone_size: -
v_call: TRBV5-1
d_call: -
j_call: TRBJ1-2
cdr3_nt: TGCGCCAGCAGCTTGGAAGGGCGGGCTAACTATGGCTACACCTTC
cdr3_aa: CASSLEGRANYGYTF

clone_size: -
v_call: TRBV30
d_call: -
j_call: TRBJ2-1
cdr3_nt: TGTGCCTGGAGGTTGGGGGAGTGGGTGAGGAATGAGCAGTTCTTC
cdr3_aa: CAWRLGEWVRNEQFF

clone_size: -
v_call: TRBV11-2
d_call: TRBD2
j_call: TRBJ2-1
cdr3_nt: TGTGCCAGCAGCTTTTGGACTAGCGGGGGCCTCAATGAGCAGTTCTTC
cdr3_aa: CASSFWTSGGLNEQFF

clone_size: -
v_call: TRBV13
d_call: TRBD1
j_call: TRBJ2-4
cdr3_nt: TGTGCCAGCAGCAAAGGACAGGGGGTGGACATTCAGTACTTC
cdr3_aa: CASSKGQGVDIQYF